The text below deals with one TCR beta chain. The antigen is unknown. The record originates from a study of high-grade serous ovarian cancer treatment subgroups. Study conclusions and caveats: Without spatial data, bulk sequencing limits insight into HGSC tumor diversity.

Germline-derived CDR1 and CDR2 are SGHTA and FQGNSA. The CDR3 sequence is 13 residues long. J lost 5 bases, V lost 5 bases, and 2 bases had no gene match. Tumor tissue was taken before any definitive surgery or chemotherapy was given. Measured with immunoSEQ multiplex PCR; TCRdb has only the in-frame clones, and not every one. The sample has around 2,000 clones; roughly four fifths are singletons. This TCR came from a human donor with high-grade serous ovarian cancer. The sample was tumor tissue. The gene calls are TRBV7-2 and TRBJ1-2; 10 bases are shared with TRBD1. CDR3 residues: CASSRTGGYGYTF. The CDR3 DNA is TGTGCCAGCAGCCGGACAGGGGGGTATGGCTACACCTTC.